Below, one TCR beta chain is given with its context. This sample was taken from a study of T cells in localized non-small cell lung cancer. The V end lost 6 bases, the J end lost 0 bases, and 1 base lay between the germline ends. Per germline, CDR1 SGHRS and CDR2 YFSETQ. The CDR3 consists of 12 residues. Only in-frame clones appear in the TCRdb table, and some are missing; sequencing was by immunoSEQ multiplex PCR. The sample holds 23,000 or so clones; approximately 89% are singletons and the top ten take approximately 9.4%. The chain has TRBV5-1 and TRBJ2-6; D remains ambiguous. This TCR was sampled from a woman between 35 and 70 years old with stage III lung adenocarcinoma. The source was peripheral blood mononuclear cells, collected before any cancer treatment. The chain's CDR3 is CASISGANVLTF. The CDR3, as DNA: TGCGCCAGCATCTCTGGGGCCAACGTCCTGACTTTC.